This TCR beta chain was observed in a study of blood T cell repertoires in COVID-19. Turning to the study itself: Sources were T cells, B-cell-depleted T cells, or PBMCs; the material itself was cDNA or gDNA.

Repertoires were generated with immunoSEQ multiplex PCR, while TCRdb's copy carries only in-frame clones and drops some. Seen here are over 200,000 clones, 88% observed once, and the top ten hold just under 1%. The germline V gene encodes CDR1 KGHSH and CDR2 LQKENI. V was pared by 2 bases and J by 7 bases, with 11 bases between. The CDR3 length is 14 residues. Sequenced: peripheral blood. The receptor comes from a woman aged 40 to 50 who had recovered from COVID-19. This rearrangement joins TRBV18 to TRBJ1-4; TRBD1 might be the D (6 bases). The CDR3 sequence: CASSPRARGEKLFF. CDR3 nucleotide sequence: TGTGCCAGCTCACCAAGGGCCAGGGGTGAAAAACTGTTTTTT.